This TCR beta chain originates from a study of T-cell reconstitution after alpha-beta-depleted transplantation in children. It was with unique molecular identifiers that the TCRbeta library was prepared. MiXCR, applied by TCRdb to the PCR reads, yields one record per CDR3 protein. The sample has hundreds of thousands of distinct CDR3 sequences, around 13% seen once. Findings and limits, study-wide: It was surviving recipient T cells and thymic progenitors that gave some patients high TCRbeta diversity at day 60. Newly generated T cells supplied most T-cell counts and diversity one year post-transplant. Two months or so post-transplant, alpha-beta T cells reportedly derived from several hundred expanded graft clones.

Regarding this clonotype: Its target is not known.

Germline V gene sequence: CDR1 SEHNR, CDR2 FQNEAQ (reference sequence). V was trimmed by 4 bases and J by 5 bases, leaving 13 bases between them. The CDR3 is made up of 14 amino acids. The origin of this receptor is a girl under 10 years old with congenital amegakaryocytic thrombocytopenia, due to receive a stem cell transplant. The specimen was PBMCs, collected before TCRalphabeta/CD19-depleted stem cell transplant. The V and J genes are TRBV7-9 and TRBJ2-3, with TRBD2 as a possible D gene (5 bases). In nucleotides, the CDR3 is TGTGCCAGCAGCTCCTTAGTGGGAGTAGATACGCAGTATTTT. Translating gives CASSSLVGVDTQYF.